The 27 T cell receptor beta chains below were found in one sample sequenced in a study of T-cell memory formation after mild COVID-19. TCRdb processed the 5' RACE reads anew with MiXCR; each CDR3 protein has one entry. Here the sample spans tens of thousands of distinct CDR3 sequences, over 9.5% being singletons. Sequencing used PBMCs or a T cell subset sorted from them (not recorded which). The source is a man aged 18 to 29 who had mild COVID-19 (a few samples of this study predate the infection). Cell type and time point are not known.

This clonotype has a count of ten or more. The V and J genes are TRBV4-2 and TRBJ2-5; 7 nucleotides align to TRBD1. The V gene's germline CDR1 is LGHNA and CDR2 YNFKEQ. This CDR3 spans 14 amino acids. Losses at the gene ends were 8 bases for V and 5 bases for J; bases not matched to a gene: 11. This CDR3 is CASAQGQRGETQYF. CDR3 DNA: TGTGCCAGCGCCCAGGGACAGAGGGGGGAGACCCAGTACTTC.

This clonotype was seen at least ten times. The rearrangement links TRBV12-3 or TRBV12-4 to TRBJ1-2, with 7 bases matching TRBD1. After removal of 1 base from V and 3 bases from J, the junction contained 2 bases not matched to a gene. The CDR3 totals 14 residues. CDR3 region: CASSLVGTDYGYTF. The CDR3 DNA reads TGTGCCAGCAGTTTAGTCGGGACAGACTATGGCTACACCTTC.

The chain employs TRBV5-1 and TRBJ2-3; D gene uncertain. Germline CDR1 reads SGHRS; CDR2 reads YFSETQ. The CDR3 sequence is 14 residues long. The V end lost 2 bases, the J end lost 0 bases, and 7 bases lay between the germline ends. For the CDR3, the DNA is TGCGCCAGCAGCTTCCCCGGGAGCACAGATACGCAGTATTTT. Protein sequence: CASSFPGSTDTQYF.

This clonotype was seen only a few times. Here the CDR3 DNA reads TGTGCCACCAGTCCCGACCCGTTAGCTAACTATGGCTACACCTTC. This codes for CATSPDPLANYGYTF. This chain joins TRBV15 and TRBJ1-2, with unresolved D. Trimming cost V 6 bases and J 0 bases, with 14 bases left between them. The CDR3 is 15 residues long. Germline CDR1 LNHNV, CDR2 YYDKDF (reference sequence).

Many counts were recorded for this clonotype. One junction end does not reproduce the germline sequence, and a read error may be involved. V usage is TRBV5-1 and J usage is TRBJ2-3; D not certain. Germline V gene data show CDR1 as SGHRS and CDR2 as YFSETQ. CDR3 length: 12 residues. The CDR3 spells CASTLNTDTQYF. CDR3 nucleotide sequence: TGCGCCAGCACCTTGAACACAGATACGCAGTATTTT. The whole variable domain, filled in from reference TRBV5-1 and TRBJ2-3, reads KAGVTQTPRYLIKTRGQQVTLSCSPISGHRSVSWYQQTPGQGLQFLFEYFSETQRNKGNFPGRFSGRQFSNSRSEMNVSTLELGDSALYLCASTLNTDTQYFGPGTRLTVL.

This clonotype was seen a few times. The chain employs TRBV9 and TRBJ2-5; perhaps TRBD2 as D (5 bases). Germline lookup yields CDR1 SGDLS and CDR2 YYNGEE. Trimming pared 4 bases from V and 5 bases from J, leaving 15 bases between. This CDR3 spans 14 amino acids. The CDR3 spells CASSPRGPSETQYF. For the CDR3, the DNA is TGTGCCAGCAGCCCCCGCGGGCCCAGCGAGACCCAGTACTTC.

The rearrangement links TRBV10-3 to TRBJ2-1, with 10 bases lining up with TRBD2. In germline, CDR1 is ENHRY, CDR2 SYGVKD. The trim removed 9 bases at V and 0 bases at J, leaving 20 bases unmatched. This CDR3 spans 20 amino acids. The CDR3 DNA reads TGTGCCATGTCACAGGGGCTGCTAGCGGGGGCCGTTCTCTCCTACAATGAGCAGTTCTTC. Residues: CAMSQGLLAGAVLSYNEQFF.

The chain is built from TRBV7-9 and TRBJ2-7; 9 nucleotides agree with TRBD1. Germline CDR1 and CDR2: SEHNR and FQNEAQ (reference sequence). The CDR3 covers 14 residues. V gave up 5 bases and J gave up 6 bases; unmatched junction bases: 8. CDR3 sequence (DNA): TGTGCCAGCAGCCCCGGGACAGGGTTAGGCGAGCAGTACTTC. Translated: CASSPGTGLGEQYF.

The chain combines TRBV7-2 with TRBJ1-5; 8 nucleotides line up with TRBD1. After removal of 8 bases from V and 0 bases from J, the junction contained 6 bases not matched to a gene. The CDR3 consists of 15 residues. Germline V gives CDR1 SGHTA, CDR2 FQGNSA. The CDR3 nucleotides are TGTGCCAGCGCGGACAGGGCCCATAGCAATCAGCCCCAGCATTTT. Its translation is CASADRAHSNQPQHF.

The chain couples TRBV4-3 to TRBJ2-5, with D tentatively TRBD1 (5 bases). CDR1 LGHNA and CDR2 YSLEER come from the germline V gene. The CDR3 contains 13 residues. V shed 0 bases and J shed 3 bases, with 5 bases lying between them. This chain's CDR3 is CASSQEGEETQYF. The CDR3 DNA is TGCGCCAGCAGCCAAGAAGGGGAAGAGACCCAGTACTTC.

This clonotype was counted ten times or more. This chain uses TRBV15 with TRBJ1-1, with no clear D. Trimming stripped 0 bases from V and 10 bases from J, with 9 bases between. Germline V gene lookup returns CDR1 LNHNV and CDR2 YYDKDF (reference sequence). This CDR3 is built from 12 residues. The CDR3 nucleotides are TGTGCCACCAGCAGAGATGTCGAGGGAGCTTTCTTT. This gives the protein CATSRDVEGAFF. Looking up the rest from reference TRBV15 and TRBJ1-1 gives the full variable domain: DAMVIQNPRYQVTQFGKPVTLSCSQTLNHNVMYWYQQKSSQAPKLLFHYYDKDFNNEADTPDNFQSRRPNTSFCFLDIRSPGLGDTAMYLCATSRDVEGAFFGQGTRLTVV.

This clonotype was recorded at least ten times. The chain has TRBV4-2 and TRBJ2-5, with D unclear. Trimming stripped 0 bases from V and 5 bases from J, with 7 bases between. This CDR3 is built from 13 residues. From germline, CDR1 is LGHNA and CDR2 YNFKEQ. The CDR3 DNA sequence: TGTGCCAGCAGCCAAGATCCGAGGGAGACCCAGTACTTC. Translation gives CASSQDPRETQYF.

This clonotype was seen repeatedly, ten times or more. J is TRBJ2-5 and V is TRBV20-1, with 7 bases lining up with TRBD1. Germline V gene data show CDR1 as DFQATT and CDR2 as SNEGSKA (reference sequence). This CDR3 is 14 amino acids long. V lost 6 bases and J lost 2; bases outside the gene matches: 9. The CDR3 DNA is TGCAGTGCCCGAATAAGACAGGGACAAGAGACCCAGTACTTC. Translation gives CSARIRQGQETQYF.

This clonotype was seen only a few times. The chain employs TRBV4-2 and TRBJ1-5, with TRBD1 identical over 8 bases. Germline V gives CDR1 LGHNA, CDR2 YNFKEQ. Germline trimming cut 4 bases from V and 9 bases from J; bases unmatched to any gene: 14. The CDR3 totals 16 residues. CDR3 DNA: TGTGCCAGCAGCCGAAGTGGGGCCGGAGGGACAGGGCCCCAGCATTTT. Encoded protein: CASSRSGAGGTGPQHF.

To note about this clonotype: This may stem from a read error, because a much larger clone lies one nucleotide away. The chain carries TRBV9 and TRBJ1-2; TRBD1 aligns across 7 bases. With V trimmed by 3 bases and J by 4 bases, 6 bases remained unmatched. Germline CDR1 and CDR2: SGDLS and YYNGEE. The length of the CDR3 is 14 residues. This chain's CDR3 is CASSATGAGYGYTF. The DNA of the CDR3 is TGTGCCAGCAGCGCCACAGGGGCCGGCTATGGCTACACCTTC.

This clonotype was observed many times. The V gene is TRBV5-1, the J gene TRBJ1-2, with 9 bases matching TRBD1. The V and J ends lost 4 bases and 4 bases, in that order; junction bases with no gene match: 5. The CDR3 loop spans 14 amino acids. In germline, CDR1 is SGHRS, CDR2 YFSETQ. The CDR3 DNA is TGCGCCAGCAGCGAGGGACAGGGCGGCTATGGCTACACCTTC. This codes for CASSEGQGGYGYTF. The full variable domain, completed using reference TRBV5-1 and TRBJ1-2, is KAGVTQTPRYLIKTRGQQVTLSCSPISGHRSVSWYQQTPGQGLQFLFEYFSETQRNKGNFPGRFSGRQFSNSRSEMNVSTLELGDSALYLCASSEGQGGYGYTFGSGTRLTVV.

This clonotype occurred many times. V gene TRBV7-2 combines with J gene TRBJ2-7; 8 nucleotides agree with TRBD1. The V segment lost 5 bases and the J segment 3 bases; nucleotides outside the gene matches: 6. CDR1 SGHTA and CDR2 FQGNSA come from the germline V gene. CDR3 size: 14 residues. The CDR3 nucleotides read TGTGCCAGCAGCCTAGGGACAGGCTTCTACGAGCAGTACTTC. As protein: CASSLGTGFYEQYF.

This clonotype was picked up many times. The chain links TRBV7-2 to TRBJ1-1, with D perhaps matching TRBD1 (6 bases). V shed 4 bases and J shed 6 bases, with 12 bases lying between them. The CDR3 runs 13 residues. The germline V gene has CDR1 SGHTA and CDR2 FQGNSA. The DNA of the CDR3 is TGTGCCAGCAGCTCTTATACAGGGTCTGAAGCTTTCTTT. As protein: CASSSYTGSEAFF.

Here the CDR3 reads CASRDGQGSTGELFF. The CDR3 region has the DNA TGCGCCAGCAGGGACGGACAGGGATCCACCGGGGAGCTGTTTTTT. The V call is TRBV10-2, the J call TRBJ2-2; 8 bases match TRBD1. CDR1 and CDR2 (germline): WSHSY, SAAADI. This CDR3 contains 15 residues. V gave up 6 bases and J gave up 4 bases; unmatched junction bases: 7.

This clonotype was counted many times. This rearrangement joins TRBV4-3 to TRBJ2-1, with TRBD1 as a possible D gene (6 bases). Trimming took off 0 bases at V and 4 bases at J, with 13 bases between the two ends. Germline lookup yields CDR1 LGHNA and CDR2 YSLEER. The CDR3 has 16 residues. CDR3 DNA: TGCGCCAGCAGCCAAGATGCACAGGGTTGGTACAATGAGCAGTTCTTC. This gives the protein CASSQDAQGWYNEQFF.

This rearrangement joins TRBV7-9 to TRBJ1-1; 8 nucleotides match TRBD1. The V gene's germline CDR1 is SEHNR and CDR2 FQNEAQ (reference sequence). CDR3 length: 18 amino acids. Unmatched junction bases numbered 9, after V lost 0 bases and J lost 0 bases. For the CDR3, the DNA is TGTGCCAGCAGCTTAGCAGGGGCCCTGACAGGGGTGAACACTGAAGCTTTCTTT. It translates to CASSLAGALTGVNTEAFF. Based on the CDR3 plus reference TRBV7-9 and TRBJ1-1, the full variable domain is DTGVSQNPRHKITKRGQNVTFRCDPISEHNRLYWYRQTLGQGPEFLTYFQNEAQLEKSRLLSDRFSAERPKGSFSTLEIQRTEQGDSAMYLCASSLAGALTGVNTEAFFGQGTRLTVV.

This clonotype has more than one count but fewer than ten. This chain links TRBV11-2 with TRBJ1-1, with D possibly being TRBD1 (5 bases). V was cut by 2 bases and J by 3 bases, with 7 bases left in between. The germline CDR1 and CDR2 sequences are SGHAT and FQNNGV. The CDR3 consists of 13 residues. The CDR3 DNA reads as TGTGCCAGCAGCTTAACCAGGGACACTGAAGCTTTCTTT. It translates to CASSLTRDTEAFF. Complete variable domain (other parts from reference TRBV11-2 and TRBJ1-1): EAGVAQSPRYKIIEKRQSVAFWCNPISGHATLYWYQQILGQGPKLLIQFQNNGVVDDSQLPKDRFSAERLKGVDSTLKIQPAKLEDSAVYLCASSLTRDTEAFFGQGTRLTVV.

There are many counts of this clonotype. This chain connects TRBV7-2 to TRBJ2-5, with 8 bases that match TRBD2. J lost 4 bases, V lost 5 bases, and 12 bases had no gene match. This CDR3 is built from 16 residues. CDR1 SGHTA and CDR2 FQGNSA come from the germline V gene. CDR3 nucleotides: TGTGCCAGCAGCCCCGGGGGAGCGGGGGTCGGAGAGACCCAGTACTTC. Translation: CASSPGGAGVGETQYF.

Many counts were recorded for this clonotype. J is TRBJ2-5 and V is TRBV7-2, with D tentatively TRBD2 (7 bases). This CDR3 is 13 amino acids long. V was cut by 7 bases and J by 7 bases, with 16 bases left in between. The germline CDR1 and CDR2 sequences are SGHTA and FQGNSA. This CDR3 is CASTGGGGGTQYF. CDR3 in DNA: TGTGCCAGCACCGGGGGCGGGGGCGGGACCCAGTACTTC.

Many counts were recorded for this clonotype. V usage is TRBV6-2 or TRBV6-3 and J usage is TRBJ2-6; 8 bases agree with TRBD1. Unmatched junction bases numbered 11, after V lost 5 bases and J lost 2 bases. From germline, CDR1 is MNHEY and CDR2 SVGEGT. This CDR3 region has 18 residues. In DNA form, the CDR3 reads TGTGCCAGCAGTCGTAGCCGGGACAGGTGGACTGGGGCCAACGTCCTGACTTTC. As protein: CASSRSRDRWTGANVLTF.

This clonotype was detected many times. The CDR3 nucleotides are TGTGCCAGCAGATTCGGCGGGGGCAATGAGCAGTTCTTC. Translated, it gives CASRFGGGNEQFF. This chain connects TRBV7-2 to TRBJ2-1; 7 bases fit TRBD2. CDR1 is SGHTA and CDR2 is FQGNSA in the germline V gene. The CDR3 has 13 residues. V dropped 6 bases and J dropped 6; count of bases not matched to a gene: 5.

This clonotype was seen repeatedly, ten times or more. The J gene is TRBJ2-1, the V gene TRBV20-1; 10 bases are a match to TRBD1. The germline V gene has CDR1 DFQATT and CDR2 SNEGSKA (reference sequence). Losses at the gene ends were 5 bases for V and 6 bases for J; bases not matched to a gene: 10. CDR3 length: 15 residues. The CDR3: CSARNPGQGSNEQFF. The CDR3 region has the DNA TGCAGTGCTCGAAATCCGGGACAGGGGTCCAATGAGCAGTTCTTC.